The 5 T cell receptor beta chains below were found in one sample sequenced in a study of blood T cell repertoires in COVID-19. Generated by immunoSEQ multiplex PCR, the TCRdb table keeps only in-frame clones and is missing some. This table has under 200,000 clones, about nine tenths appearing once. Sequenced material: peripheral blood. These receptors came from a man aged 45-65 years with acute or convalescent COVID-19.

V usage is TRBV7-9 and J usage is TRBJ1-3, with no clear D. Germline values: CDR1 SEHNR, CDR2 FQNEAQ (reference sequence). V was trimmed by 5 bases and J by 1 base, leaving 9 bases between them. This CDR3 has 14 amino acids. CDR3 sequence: CASSLYTSGNTIYF. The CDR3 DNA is TGTGCCAGCAGCCTATATACTTCTGGAAACACCATATATTTT.

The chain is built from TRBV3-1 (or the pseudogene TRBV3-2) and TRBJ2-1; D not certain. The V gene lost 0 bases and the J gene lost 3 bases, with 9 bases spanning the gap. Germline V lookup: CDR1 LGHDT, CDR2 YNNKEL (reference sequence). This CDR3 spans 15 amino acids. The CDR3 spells CASSQDGGFYNEQFF. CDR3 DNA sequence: TGTGCCAGCAGCCAAGACGGCGGATTCTACAATGAGCAGTTCTTC.

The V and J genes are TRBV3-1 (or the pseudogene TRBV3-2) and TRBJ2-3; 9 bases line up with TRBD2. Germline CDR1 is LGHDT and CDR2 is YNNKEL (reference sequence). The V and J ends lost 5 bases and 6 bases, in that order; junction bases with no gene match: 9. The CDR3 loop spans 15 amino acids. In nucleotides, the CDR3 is TGTGCCAGCAGCAGACCCGGGACTAGCCTGGATACGCAGTATTTT. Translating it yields CASSRPGTSLDTQYF.

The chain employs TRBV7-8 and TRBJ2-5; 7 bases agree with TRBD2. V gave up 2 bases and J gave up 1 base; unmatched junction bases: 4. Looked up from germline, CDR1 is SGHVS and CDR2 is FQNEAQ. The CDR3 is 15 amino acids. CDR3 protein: CASSLYLAGQETQYF. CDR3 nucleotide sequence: TGTGCCAGCAGCTTATATTTAGCGGGCCAAGAGACCCAGTACTTC.

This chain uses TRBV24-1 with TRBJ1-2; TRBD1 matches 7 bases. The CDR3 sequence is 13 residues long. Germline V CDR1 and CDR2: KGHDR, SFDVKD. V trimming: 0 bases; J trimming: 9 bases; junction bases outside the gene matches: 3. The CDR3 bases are TGTGCCACCAGTGATTTGCAGGGGGACAGCTACACCTTC. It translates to CATSDLQGDSYTF.